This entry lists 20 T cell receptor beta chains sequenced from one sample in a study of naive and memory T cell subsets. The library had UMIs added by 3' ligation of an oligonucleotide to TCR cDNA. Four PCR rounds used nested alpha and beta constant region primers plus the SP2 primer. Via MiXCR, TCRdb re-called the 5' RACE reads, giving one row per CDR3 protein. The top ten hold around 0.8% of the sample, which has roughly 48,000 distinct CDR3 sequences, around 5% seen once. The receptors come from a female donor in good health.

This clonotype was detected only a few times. The CDR3 region is CASSYGTGASEAFF. The CDR3, as DNA: TGTGCCAGCAGTTACGGGACAGGGGCCTCTGAAGCTTTCTTT. The genes are TRBV6-5 and TRBJ1-1; 10 nucleotides match TRBD1. Germline CDR1 reads MNHEY; CDR2 reads SVGAGI. The ends lost 2 bases at V and 6 bases at J; junction bases unmatched: 3. The CDR3 runs to 14 residues.

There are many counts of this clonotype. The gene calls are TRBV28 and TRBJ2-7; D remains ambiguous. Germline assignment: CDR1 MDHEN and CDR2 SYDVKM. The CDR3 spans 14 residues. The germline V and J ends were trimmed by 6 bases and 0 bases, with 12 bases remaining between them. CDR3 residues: CASSPILSSYEQYF. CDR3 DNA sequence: TGTGCCAGCAGCCCGATCCTCAGCTCCTACGAGCAGTACTTC.

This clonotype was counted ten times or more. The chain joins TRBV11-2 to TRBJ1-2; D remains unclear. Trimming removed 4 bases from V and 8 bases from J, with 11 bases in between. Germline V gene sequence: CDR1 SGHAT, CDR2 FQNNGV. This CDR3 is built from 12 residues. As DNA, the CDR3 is TGTGCCAGCAGCTCCCCACGACGGGGCTACACCTTC. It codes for CASSSPRRGYTF.

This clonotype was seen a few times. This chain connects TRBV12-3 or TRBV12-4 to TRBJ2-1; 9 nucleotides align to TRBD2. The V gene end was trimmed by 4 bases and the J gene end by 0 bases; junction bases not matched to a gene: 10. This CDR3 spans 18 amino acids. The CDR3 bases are TGTGCCAGCAGTTCTAGCGGGATTTTCTTAAGCTCCTACAATGAGCAGTTCTTC. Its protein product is CASSSSGIFLSSYNEQFF.

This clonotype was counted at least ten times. The CDR3 reads CSVDRGKGVSYEQYF. The DNA of the CDR3 is TGCAGCGTTGACCGGGGAAAGGGGGTATCCTACGAGCAGTACTTC. This rearrangement joins TRBV29-1 to TRBJ2-7, with D tentatively TRBD1 (6 bases). The V gene's germline CDR1 is SQVTM and CDR2 ANQGSEA. The V end was cut by 3 bases, the J end by 1 base, with 16 bases between. This CDR3 spans 15 amino acids.

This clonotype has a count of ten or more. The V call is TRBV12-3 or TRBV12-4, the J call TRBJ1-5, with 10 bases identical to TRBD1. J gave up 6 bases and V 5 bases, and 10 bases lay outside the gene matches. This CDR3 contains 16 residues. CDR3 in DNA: TGTGCCAGCAGTCCCGGGACAGGGGCCAGAGGTCAGCCCCAGCATTTT. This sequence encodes CASSPGTGARGQPQHF.

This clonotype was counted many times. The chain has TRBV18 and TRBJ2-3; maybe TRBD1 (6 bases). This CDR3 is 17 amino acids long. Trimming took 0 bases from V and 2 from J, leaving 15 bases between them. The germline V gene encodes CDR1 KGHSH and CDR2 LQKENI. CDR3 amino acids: CASSPPGASLPTDTQYF. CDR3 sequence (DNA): TGTGCCAGCTCACCACCGGGGGCTAGCCTTCCCACAGATACGCAGTATTTT.

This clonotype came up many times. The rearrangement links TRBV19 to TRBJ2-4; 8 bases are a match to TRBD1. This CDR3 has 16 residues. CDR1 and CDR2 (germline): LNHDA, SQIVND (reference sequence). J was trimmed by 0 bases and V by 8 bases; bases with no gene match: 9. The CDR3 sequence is CASSGTGQVAKNIQYF. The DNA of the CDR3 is TGTGCCAGTTCCGGGACAGGCCAAGTAGCCAAAAACATTCAGTACTTC.

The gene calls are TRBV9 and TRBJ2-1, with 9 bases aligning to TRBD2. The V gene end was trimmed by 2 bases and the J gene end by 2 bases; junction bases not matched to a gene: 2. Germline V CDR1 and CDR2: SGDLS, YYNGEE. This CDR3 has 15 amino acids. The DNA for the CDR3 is TGTGCCAGCAGCGTGACTAGCGGTACCTACAATGAGCAGTTCTTC. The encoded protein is CASSVTSGTYNEQFF.

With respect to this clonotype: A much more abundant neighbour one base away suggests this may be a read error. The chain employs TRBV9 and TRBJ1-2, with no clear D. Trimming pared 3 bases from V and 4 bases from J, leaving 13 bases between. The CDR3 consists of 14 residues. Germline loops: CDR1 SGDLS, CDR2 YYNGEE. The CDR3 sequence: CASSGSFGCYGYTF. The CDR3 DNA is TGTGCCAGCAGCGGAAGTTTTGGGTGCTATGGCTACACCTTC.

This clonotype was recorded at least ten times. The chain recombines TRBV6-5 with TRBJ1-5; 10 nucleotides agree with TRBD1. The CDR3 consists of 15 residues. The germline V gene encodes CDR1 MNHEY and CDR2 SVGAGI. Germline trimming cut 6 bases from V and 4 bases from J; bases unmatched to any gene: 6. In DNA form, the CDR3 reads TGTGCCAGCAGGCGGGACAGGGGTCCTAATCAGCCCCAGCATTTT. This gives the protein CASRRDRGPNQPQHF.

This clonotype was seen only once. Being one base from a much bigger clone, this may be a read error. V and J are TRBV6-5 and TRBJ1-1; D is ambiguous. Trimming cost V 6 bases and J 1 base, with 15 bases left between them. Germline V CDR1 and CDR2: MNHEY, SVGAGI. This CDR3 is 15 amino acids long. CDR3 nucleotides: TGTGCCAGCAGGGCCCGCCGGGCTTGGAACACTGAAGCTTTCTTT. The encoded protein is CASRARRAWNTEAFF.

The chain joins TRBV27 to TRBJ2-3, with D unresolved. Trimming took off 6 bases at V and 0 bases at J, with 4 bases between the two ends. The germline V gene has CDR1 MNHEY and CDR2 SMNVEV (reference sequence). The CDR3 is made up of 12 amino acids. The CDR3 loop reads CASRVSTDTQYF. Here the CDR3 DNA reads TGTGCCAGCAGGGTTAGCACAGATACGCAGTATTTT.

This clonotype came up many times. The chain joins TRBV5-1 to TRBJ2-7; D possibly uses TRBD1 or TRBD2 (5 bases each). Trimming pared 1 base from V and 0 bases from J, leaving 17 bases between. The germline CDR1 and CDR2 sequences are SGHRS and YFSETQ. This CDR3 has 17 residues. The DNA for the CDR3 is TGCGCCAGCAGCTTGCGCCCTACTCAGGGACCCTCCTACGAGCAGTACTTC. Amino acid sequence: CASSLRPTQGPSYEQYF.

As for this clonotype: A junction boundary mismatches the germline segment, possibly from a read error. CDR3 nucleotide sequence: TGTGCCAGCAGCCCTAAGGGACAGGCGAACTATGGCGACACCTTC. Translation gives CASSPKGQANYGDTF. This chain joins TRBV7-2 and TRBJ1-2; TRBD1 matches at 8 bases. This CDR3 has 15 residues. The germline V gene has CDR1 SGHTA and CDR2 FQGNSA.

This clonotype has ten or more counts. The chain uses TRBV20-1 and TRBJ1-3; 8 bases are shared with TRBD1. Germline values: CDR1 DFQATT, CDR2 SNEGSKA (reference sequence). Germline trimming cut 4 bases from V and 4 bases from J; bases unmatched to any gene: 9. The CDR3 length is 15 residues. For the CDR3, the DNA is TGCAGTGCTACCCCGCAGGGGGCGCGGGGAAACACCATATATTTT. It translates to CSATPQGARGNTIYF.

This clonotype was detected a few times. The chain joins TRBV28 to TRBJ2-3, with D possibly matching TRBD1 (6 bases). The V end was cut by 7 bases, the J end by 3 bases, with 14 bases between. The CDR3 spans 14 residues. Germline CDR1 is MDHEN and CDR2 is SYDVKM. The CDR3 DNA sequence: TGTGCCAGCACCAAGACAGGATCTACAGATACGCAGTATTTT. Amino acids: CASTKTGSTDTQYF.

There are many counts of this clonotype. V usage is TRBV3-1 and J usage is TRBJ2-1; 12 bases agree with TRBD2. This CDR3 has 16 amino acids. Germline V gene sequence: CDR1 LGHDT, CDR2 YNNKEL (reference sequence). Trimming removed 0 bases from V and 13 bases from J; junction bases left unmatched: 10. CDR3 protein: CASSQERASGRVVQFF. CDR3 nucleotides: TGTGCCAGCAGCCAAGAAAGGGCTAGCGGGAGGGTGGTTCAGTTCTTC.

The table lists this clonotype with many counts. The CDR3 loop reads CSARDKGQGSKLFF. CDR3 nucleotides: TGCAGTGCTAGAGATAAAGGACAGGGCTCGAAACTGTTTTTT. The gene calls are TRBV20-1 and TRBJ1-4; 8 bases match TRBD1. Germline values: CDR1 DFQATT, CDR2 SNEGSKA (reference sequence). V shed 0 bases and J 11 bases; nucleotides not matched to a gene: 8. The CDR3 consists of 14 residues.

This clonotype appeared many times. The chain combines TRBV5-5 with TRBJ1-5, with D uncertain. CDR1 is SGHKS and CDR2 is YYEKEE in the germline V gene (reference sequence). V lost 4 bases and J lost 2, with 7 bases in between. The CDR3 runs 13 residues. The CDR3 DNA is TGTGCCAGCAGCCCCGTGGGCAATCAGCCCCAGCATTTT. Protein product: CASSPVGNQPQHF.